This T cell receptor beta chain was obtained from a study of blood T cell repertoires in COVID-19. The wider study: COVID-19 samples, acute and convalescent, were from the United States, Italy and Spain.

Original handling: By means of reference gene primer amplification, nucleated cell counts were estimated. Method: immunoSEQ multiplex PCR; TCRdb's copy keeps in-frame clones and lacks some. D and trimming were read from the DNA, whereas the V and J calls and clone size are those reported in that table. The table records approximately 210,000 clones, 85% to 90% of them present only once. The sample taken for sequencing was peripheral blood. This clonotype originated in a man aged 18 to 29 with active or convalescent COVID-19.

For the CDR3, the DNA is TGTGCCAGCAGCTTAGCGACCGGGACTCCGAATGGCTACACCTTC. Protein product: CASSLATGTPNGYTF. The V call is TRBV7-2, the J call TRBJ1-2; maybe TRBD1 (5 bases). Germline assignment: CDR1 SGHTA and CDR2 FQGNSA. V was cut by 0 bases and J by 6 bases, with 14 bases left in between. The CDR3 is 15 residues long.